A selection of T cell receptor beta chains follows, all from one sample in a study. TCRdb re-analysed the RT-PCR reads in MiXCR, keeping a single row per CDR3 protein. The sample gives about 700,000 distinct CDR3 sequences, about 14% of which show up once; 3.6% is in the top ten. The sequenced sample was memory CD4+ T cells from blood. Every receptor here comes from a female donor in good health, serving as a healthy control. Both conserved end residues are part of each CDR3. The D gene is left open where the match is weak. Only part of the rows carry a size: once, few, many, or a class if the clone is expanded.

size: many
J: TRBJ1-2
D: TRBD1
V: TRBV30
CDR3: CAWSVQGAYYGYTF
DNA: TGTGCCTGGAGTGTCCAGGGGGCCTACTATGGCTACACCTTC

size: NA
J: TRBJ2-3
D: TRBD2
V: TRBV7-9
CDR3: CASSRSEGLAGFTDTQYF
DNA: TGTGCCAGCAGCCGAAGCGAAGGACTAGCGGGATTCACAGATACGCAGTATTTT

size: NA
J: TRBJ1-1
D: NA
V: TRBV7-8
CDR3: CASSLGPHNTEAFF
DNA: TGTGCCAGCAGCTTAGGCCCCCATAACACTGAAGCTTTCTTT

size: many
J: TRBJ2-7
D: TRBD2
V: TRBV10-3
CDR3: CAIREVAGSPNEQYF
DNA: TGTGCCATCAGGGAAGTAGCGGGGTCCCCCAACGAGCAGTACTTC

size: NA
J: TRBJ2-7
D: NA
V: TRBV7-9
CDR3: CASSSMHVPNYEQYF
DNA: TGTGCCAGCAGCTCCATGCATGTTCCGAACTACGAGCAGTACTTC

size: NA
J: TRBJ1-2
D: NA
V: TRBV12-3/TRBV12-4
CDR3: CASSFSGTGYTF
DNA: TGTGCCAGCAGTTTCTCCGGGACTGGCTACACCTTC

size: NA
J: TRBJ2-1
D: NA
V: TRBV3-1
CDR3: CASSQGDPAGAKQFF
DNA: TGTGCCAGCAGCCAAGGGGATCCGGCGGGTGCCAAACAGTTCTTC

size: NA
J: TRBJ2-1
D: TRBD1
V: TRBV6-1
CDR3: CASSTGTEYNEQFF
DNA: TGTGCCAGCAGTACCGGGACAGAATACAATGAGCAGTTCTTC

size: many
J: TRBJ2-7
D: NA
V: TRBV6-6
CDR3: CASSSQTGPLAPYEQYF
DNA: TGTGCCAGCAGTTCCCAAACCGGGCCCTTAGCCCCCTACGAGCAGTACTTC

size: many
J: TRBJ1-1
D: NA
V: TRBV7-9
CDR3: CASSFLITSGVDTEAFF
DNA: TGTGCCAGCAGCTTCTTGATTACGTCAGGGGTTGACACTGAAGCTTTCTTT

size: few
J: TRBJ1-4
D: NA
V: TRBV12-3/TRBV12-4
CDR3: CASSPGGGYVEKLFF
DNA: TGTGCCAGCAGTCCCGGCGGGGGCTACGTTGAAAAACTGTTTTTT

size: NA
J: TRBJ1-1
D: NA
V: TRBV28
CDR3: CASRLGHTEAFF
DNA: TGTGCCTCTCGACTTGGACACACTGAAGCTTTCTTT

size: few
J: TRBJ2-1
D: TRBD2
V: TRBV12-3/TRBV12-4
CDR3: CASSSSEELAAYNEQFF
DNA: TGTGCCAGCAGTAGTTCGGAAGAACTAGCGGCATACAATGAGCAGTTCTTC

size: many
J: TRBJ2-1
D: NA
V: TRBV9
CDR3: CASSARPSFYNEQFF
DNA: TGTGCCAGCAGCGCACGTCCCTCCTTCTACAATGAGCAGTTCTTC

size: NA
J: TRBJ2-3
D: NA
V: TRBV7-9
CDR3: CASSLASAGAADTQYF
DNA: TGTGCCAGCAGCTTAGCGTCGGCAGGGGCGGCAGATACGCAGTATTTT

size: few
J: TRBJ2-6
D: NA
V: TRBV4-1
CDR3: CASSQGMGAGANVLTF
DNA: TGCGCCAGCAGCCAAGGCATGGGGGCTGGGGCCAACGTCCTGACTTTC

size: NA
J: TRBJ2-1
D: TRBD1
V: TRBV11-2
CDR3: CASSGDSLSDEQFF
DNA: TGTGCCAGCAGCGGGGACAGTTTATCGGATGAGCAGTTCTTC

size: few
J: TRBJ2-3
D: NA
V: TRBV20-1
CDR3: CSAAPISARTDTQYF
DNA: TGCAGTGCCGCCCCCATCTCGGCCCGCACAGATACGCAGTATTTT

size: many
J: TRBJ2-5
D: TRBD1
V: TRBV9
CDR3: CASSALTGDQETQYF
DNA: TGTGCCAGCAGCGCCCTGACAGGGGATCAAGAGACCCAGTACTTC

size: NA
J: TRBJ2-5
D: NA
V: TRBV3-1
CDR3: CASSQGLGQETQYF
DNA: TGTGCCAGCAGCCAAGGGTTAGGTCAAGAGACCCAGTACTTC

size: NA
J: TRBJ2-3
D: NA
V: TRBV6-4
CDR3: CASKVGSSTDTQYF
DNA: TGTGCCAGCAAGGTCGGGAGCAGTACAGATACGCAGTATTTT

size: many
J: TRBJ2-7
D: NA
V: TRBV5-6
CDR3: CASSFISGYSYEQYF
DNA: TGTGCCAGCAGCTTTATCAGTGGTTACTCCTACGAGCAGTACTTC

size: many
J: TRBJ1-5
D: NA
V: TRBV20-1
CDR3: CSATNNQPQHF
DNA: TGCAGTGCTACGAATAATCAGCCCCAGCATTTT

size: many
J: TRBJ2-2
D: NA
V: TRBV6-2/TRBV6-3
CDR3: CASSRPKAGELFF
DNA: TGTGCCAGCAGTCGCCCTAAGGCCGGGGAGCTGTTTTTT

size: NA
J: TRBJ2-5
D: NA
V: TRBV27
CDR3: CASSLSVAGIETQYF
DNA: TGTGCCAGCAGTTTATCGGTCGCGGGGATTGAGACCCAGTACTTC

size: many
J: TRBJ2-7
D: NA
V: TRBV5-1
CDR3: CASSFRLVDTEQYF
DNA: TGCGCCAGCAGCTTCCGACTAGTAGATACGGAGCAGTACTTC

size: many
J: TRBJ2-7
D: NA
V: TRBV5-6
CDR3: CASSLTGVSYEQYF
DNA: TGTGCCAGCAGCTTGACAGGCGTCTCCTACGAGCAGTACTTC

size: NA
J: TRBJ1-4
D: NA
V: TRBV28
CDR3: CASSSAGLIEKLFF
DNA: TGTGCCAGCAGTTCCGCCGGGCTGATTGAAAAACTGTTTTTT

size: NA
J: TRBJ2-1
D: TRBD2
V: TRBV6-1
CDR3: CASGGLAGADEQFF
DNA: TGTGCCAGCGGGGGACTAGCGGGAGCGGATGAGCAGTTCTTC

size: few
J: TRBJ1-5
D: NA
V: TRBV19
CDR3: CASTTYGPNQPQHF
DNA: TGTGCCAGTACTACGTACGGCCCTAATCAGCCCCAGCATTTT

size: few
J: TRBJ1-1
D: NA
V: TRBV7-2
CDR3: CASSFDYSTEAFF
DNA: TGTGCCAGCAGCTTTGATTATAGCACTGAAGCTTTCTTT

size: few
J: TRBJ1-3
D: NA
V: TRBV6-5
CDR3: CATTATPTGNTIYF
DNA: TGTGCCACCACCGCGACCCCGACGGGAAACACCATATATTTT

size: NA
J: TRBJ1-2
D: TRBD1
V: TRBV7-2
CDR3: CASSLKDRGRDGYTF
DNA: TGTGCCAGCAGCTTAAAAGACAGGGGGCGCGACGGCTACACCTTC

size: NA
J: TRBJ2-2
D: NA
V: TRBV20-1
CDR3: CSASPGTSNTGELFF
DNA: TGCAGTGCTTCCCCCGGGACATCGAACACCGGGGAGCTGTTTTTT

size: many
J: TRBJ1-5
D: NA
V: TRBV27
CDR3: CASSRLGRDNQPQHF
DNA: TGTGCCAGCAGTCGCCTAGGCCGTGACAATCAGCCCCAGCATTTT

size: NA
J: TRBJ2-7
D: NA
V: TRBV13
CDR3: CASSVGPTGNPDF
DNA: TGTGCCAGCAGCGTTGGACCGACAGGTAACCCCGACTTC

size: NA
J: TRBJ2-2
D: NA
V: TRBV12-3/TRBV12-4
CDR3: CASSLAPGGTGELFF
DNA: TGTGCCAGCAGTTTAGCCCCCGGGGGCACCGGGGAGCTGTTTTTT

size: NA
J: TRBJ1-2
D: NA
V: TRBV7-3
CDR3: CASSPSLWGANYGYTF
DNA: TGTGCCAGCAGCCCCAGTCTCTGGGGGGCTAACTATGGCTACACCTTC

size: NA
J: TRBJ2-5
D: NA
V: TRBV20-1
CDR3: CSAGGHGAVETQYF
DNA: TGCAGTGCTGGGGGCCATGGGGCGGTCGAGACCCAGTACTTC

size: many
J: TRBJ2-1
D: NA
V: TRBV29-1
CDR3: CSARDSGIEQFF
DNA: TGCAGCGCCCGGGACTCCGGAATTGAGCAGTTCTTC

size: NA
J: TRBJ1-1
D: NA
V: TRBV7-2
CDR3: CASSLGRAFF
DNA: TGTGCCAGCAGCTTAGGGCGAGCTTTCTTT

size: NA
J: TRBJ1-6
D: TRBD1
V: TRBV7-2
CDR3: CASSLTRDRSLPLHF
DNA: TGTGCCAGCAGCTTAACCCGGGACAGGTCGCTGCCCCTCCACTTT

size: many
J: TRBJ2-3
D: NA
V: TRBV12-3/TRBV12-4
CDR3: CASSSLPGTLGTDTQYF
DNA: TGTGCCAGCAGTTCACTCCCCGGGACACTGGGCACAGATACGCAGTATTTT

size: many
J: TRBJ2-3
D: TRBD2
V: TRBV4-3
CDR3: CASSPNSGSGADTQYF
DNA: TGCGCCAGCAGCCCCAATAGCGGGAGTGGGGCAGATACGCAGTATTTT

size: many
J: TRBJ1-1
D: NA
V: TRBV6-2/TRBV6-3
CDR3: CASSSFDTEAFF
DNA: TGTGCCAGCAGTTCCTTTGATACTGAAGCTTTCTTT

size: few
J: TRBJ1-4
D: TRBD1
V: TRBV7-2
CDR3: CASSLVAGPGTGGEKLFF
DNA: TGTGCCAGCAGCTTAGTTGCCGGACCCGGGACAGGGGGCGAAAAACTGTTTTTT